The 32 T cell receptor beta chains below come from one sample, sequenced in a study of T cell repertoires in cytomegalovirus infection. A single record per CDR3 protein comes from TCRdb applying MiXCR to the reads. The sample lists a few hundred thousand distinct CDR3 sequences; about 18% were seen once. Sequencing used CD8+ T cells from PBMCs. These receptors were collected from a human donor in good health (CMV status not recorded). Some clones in this sample may be carry-over from other donors' samples.

Turning to this clonotype: A much larger clone lies one base from this, so it may be a read error. This chain uses TRBV28 with TRBJ2-3, with unresolved D. The V and J ends lost 2 bases and 4 bases respectively, with 16 bases between them. CDR3 length: 16 amino acids. The germline V gene has CDR1 MDHEN and CDR2 SYDVKM. The CDR3 nucleotides are TGTGCCAGCAGTTTAAATTCAGACCGTGACGCAGATACGCAGTATTTT. Translated, it gives CASSLNSDRDADTQYF. The entire variable domain, with the rest obtained from reference TRBV28 and TRBJ2-3, is as follows: DVKVTQSSRYLVKRTGEKVFLECVQDMDHENMFWYRQDPGLGLRLIYFSYDVKMKEKGDIPEGYSVSREKKERFSLILESASTNQTSMYLCASSLNSDRDADTQYFGPGTRLTVL.

In its sample, this clonotype was seen many times. This chain uses TRBV7-9 with TRBJ1-1; D gene ambiguous. V lost 4 bases, J lost 5 bases, and 14 bases lay in between. Germline V gives CDR1 SEHNR, CDR2 FQNEAQ (reference sequence). This CDR3 contains 14 residues. DNA of the CDR3: TGTGCCAGCAGCTCCTCGAACTATGGAACTGAAGCTTTCTTT. Its protein product is CASSSSNYGTEAFF.

This chain uses TRBV28 with TRBJ1-4, with no clear D. The V and J ends lost 5 bases and 6 bases respectively, with 22 bases between them. There are 17 residues in the CDR3. Germline V gene data show CDR1 as MDHEN and CDR2 as SYDVKM. This chain's CDR3 is CASSPRPLLASDEKLFF. The CDR3, as DNA: TGTGCCAGCAGTCCCCGACCCCTGTTAGCGTCCGATGAAAAACTGTTTTTT.

This clonotype was detected a few times. This chain uses TRBV15 with TRBJ2-5, with 11 bases aligning to TRBD2. V lost 6 bases, J lost 0 bases, and 3 bases stayed unmatched. Germline CDR1 LNHNV, CDR2 YYDKDF (reference sequence). The CDR3 loop spans 15 amino acids. CDR3 in amino acids: CATSSGGDYQETQYF. Here the CDR3 DNA reads TGTGCCACCAGTAGCGGGGGGGACTACCAAGAGACCCAGTACTTC.

The genes are TRBV27 and TRBJ2-7; D not certain. Germline loops: CDR1 MNHEY, CDR2 SMNVEV (reference sequence). The CDR3 contains 13 residues. V gave up 5 bases and J gave up 7 bases, with 15 bases separating them. CDR3 in DNA: TGTGCCAGCAGTCCCTCCCCCGTTAGGGAGCAGTACTTC. It translates to CASSPSPVREQYF.

V usage is TRBV6-6 and J usage is TRBJ2-7; no clear D gene. The V gene lost 2 bases and the J gene lost 7 bases, with 12 bases spanning the gap. CDR1 and CDR2 from the germline V gene are MNHNY and SVGAGI (reference sequence). This CDR3 region has 13 residues. The CDR3 bases are TGTGCCAGCAGTTACCAAGACGACCTGGAGCAGTACTTC. This encodes CASSYQDDLEQYF.

This clonotype was recorded many times. This chain uses TRBV28 with TRBJ1-1; TRBD1 matches at 8 bases. In germline, CDR1 is MDHEN, CDR2 SYDVKM. The CDR3 runs to 12 residues. V lost 7 bases and J lost 4; bases outside the gene matches: 2. Here the CDR3 DNA reads TGTGCCAGCACCGACAGGGGCACTGAAGCTTTCTTT. It specifies CASTDRGTEAFF.

V usage is TRBV7-6 and J usage is TRBJ1-2, with D possibly matching TRBD1 (6 bases). The germline V gene has CDR1 SGHVS and CDR2 FNYEAQ. The CDR3 has 16 residues. V was shortened by 2 bases and J by 0 bases, with 13 bases between the two germline ends. CDR3 coding DNA: TGTGCCAGCAGCTTAAGTCCCGGGACACCTAACTATGGCTACACCTTC. Translation: CASSLSPGTPNYGYTF.

This clonotype was counted ten times or more. The chain couples TRBV7-2 to TRBJ1-5; D remains unclear. In germline, CDR1 is SGHTA, CDR2 FQGNSA. Between the trimmed V and J ends, which lost 1 base and 2 bases, there was a span of 9 bases. This CDR3 has 15 residues. CDR3 amino acids: CASSLGGYGNQPQHF. DNA for the CDR3: TGTGCCAGCAGCTTAGGGGGATACGGCAATCAGCCCCAGCATTTT.

The J gene is TRBJ2-5, the V gene TRBV6-5; the D is unclear. The germline V and J ends were trimmed by 2 bases and 3 bases, with 4 bases remaining between them. CDR1 and CDR2 from the germline V gene are MNHEY and SVGAGI. The length of the CDR3 is 12 residues. The CDR3 sequence is CASSYDEETQYF. The CDR3 region has the DNA TGTGCCAGCAGTTACGACGAAGAGACCCAGTACTTC.

This clonotype has a handful of counts. The rearrangement uses TRBV20-1 and TRBJ2-3; D might be TRBD2 (6 bases). The V end was cut by 6 bases, the J end by 4 bases, with 20 bases between. The CDR3 extends over 15 amino acids. CDR1 and CDR2 from the germline V gene are DFQATT and SNEGSKA (reference sequence). This CDR3 reads CSARPSVLAPDTQYF. The CDR3 nucleotides read TGCAGTGCCCGACCTAGCGTTCTGGCCCCAGATACGCAGTATTTT.

This clonotype was counted a few times. This chain links TRBV5-6 with TRBJ2-1; D is unclear. CDR1 and CDR2 from the germline V gene are SGHDT and YYEEEE. The CDR3 sequence is 15 residues long. V gave up 4 bases and J gave up 0 bases, with 11 bases separating them. The CDR3 here is CASSRSPSSYNEQFF. For the CDR3, the DNA is TGTGCCAGCAGCCGCTCCCCGAGCTCCTACAATGAGCAGTTCTTC.

This clonotype has a handful of counts. The chain recombines TRBV7-6 with TRBJ2-1; D is undetermined. V was shortened by 5 bases and J by 3 bases, with 8 bases between the two germline ends. The CDR3 consists of 13 residues. The V gene's germline CDR1 is SGHVS and CDR2 FNYEAQ. CDR3 amino acids: CASSGRYYNEQFF. Written as DNA, the CDR3 is TGTGCCAGCAGCGGGCGGTACTACAATGAGCAGTTCTTC.

At least ten counts were recorded for this clonotype. The chain employs TRBV15 and TRBJ2-7, with unresolved D. This CDR3 spans 13 amino acids. Trimming pared 0 bases from V and 5 bases from J, leaving 8 bases between. Germline values: CDR1 LNHNV, CDR2 YYDKDF (reference sequence). In DNA form, the CDR3 reads TGTGCCACCAGCAGAGACAGGTTTGACGAGCAGTACTTC. Residues: CATSRDRFDEQYF.

This clonotype was counted many times. The chain recombines TRBV12-3 or TRBV12-4 with TRBJ2-7; either TRBD1 or TRBD2 may supply D (5 bases each). The CDR3 sequence is 11 residues long. The ends were cut back, 9 bases at V and 12 bases at J, with 18 bases in the middle. CDR3: CARHGAGLWYF. The DNA of the CDR3 is TGTGCCAGGCACGGGGCAGGATTATGGTACTTC.

Turning to this clonotype: Because the CDR3 is missing its conserved closing phenylalanine or tryptophan, this is likely a read error. It is unclear where the CDR3 begins or ends on the DNA, so no DNA is shown, and the CDR3 is as TCRdb lists it. The rearrangement links TRBV15 to TRBJ1-6; the tabulated D call, TRBD1, remains unverified against the DNA. The CDR3 numbers 8 amino acids, ends counted. In germline, CDR1 is LNHNV, CDR2 YYDKDF (reference sequence). CDR3 residues: CATSSRQD.

This clonotype was seen a few times. The chain joins TRBV5-1 to TRBJ2-3; TRBD1 agrees at 11 bases. Looked up from germline, CDR1 is SGHRS and CDR2 is YFSETQ. After removal of 4 bases from V and 0 bases from J, the junction contained 7 bases not matched to a gene. CDR3 size: 17 residues. CDR3 in DNA: TGCGCCAGCAGCCTCTTAGGGACAGGGGGGAGCACAGATACGCAGTATTTT. Protein product: CASSLLGTGGSTDTQYF.

This clonotype turned up a few times. V gene TRBV20-1 combines with J gene TRBJ2-5; 12 bases match TRBD2. In germline, CDR1 is DFQATT, CDR2 SNEGSKA (reference sequence). The J segment lost 4 bases and the V segment lost 3 bases, leaving 6 bases of the junction unmatched. This CDR3 is built from 15 residues. The DNA of the CDR3 is TGCAGTGCTAGTGCTAGCGGGGGGGCCCCAGAGACCCAGTACTTC. Its translation: CSASASGGAPETQYF.

This chain joins TRBV24-1 and TRBJ1-5; D is unclear. Per germline, CDR1 KGHDR and CDR2 SFDVKD. V was cut by 6 bases and J by 5 bases, with 13 bases left in between. The CDR3 has 14 amino acids. The CDR3 DNA reads as TGTGCCACCAGTCCGGACGGGTCTTATCAGCCCCAGCATTTT. Protein: CATSPDGSYQPQHF.

This clonotype was seen repeatedly, ten times or more. The chain carries TRBV7-8 and TRBJ2-3; 8 bases map to TRBD2. V was pared by 3 bases and J by 0 bases, with 5 bases of the junction left unmatched. CDR1 and CDR2 from the germline V gene are SGHVS and FQNEAQ. CDR3 size: 16 residues. The CDR3 DNA reads TGTGCCAGCAGCTTGGGTAGCGGGGCTAGCACAGATACGCAGTATTTT. It specifies CASSLGSGASTDTQYF.

V usage is TRBV6-2 or TRBV6-3 and J usage is TRBJ1-5; 7 positions match TRBD1. CDR1 MNHEY and CDR2 SVGEGT come from the germline V gene. The CDR3 has 14 amino acids. V trimming: 4 bases; J trimming: 7 bases; junction bases outside the gene matches: 7. The CDR3 spells CASSFQGGQQPQHF. Here the CDR3 DNA reads TGTGCCAGCAGTTTCCAGGGGGGGCAACAGCCCCAGCATTTT.

The rearrangement uses TRBV12-3 or TRBV12-4 and TRBJ2-1; 9 nucleotides align to TRBD2. The CDR3 sequence is 13 residues long. After removal of 8 bases from V and 5 bases from J, the junction contained 4 bases not matched to a gene. CDR3 bases: TGTGCCAGCGGCGGGGGGGCAGACAATGAGCAGTTCTTC. This codes for CASGGGADNEQFF.

The chain uses TRBV29-1 and TRBJ1-2; D is ambiguous. The CDR3 contains 14 residues. Germline-derived CDR1 and CDR2 are SQVTM and ANQGSEA. Trimming took off 4 bases at V and 2 bases at J, with 14 bases between the two ends. CDR3 amino acids: CSVGRLGGNYGYTF. As DNA, the CDR3 is TGCAGCGTTGGTCGCCTGGGAGGGAACTATGGCTACACCTTC.

The chain has TRBV7-6 and TRBJ1-1, with D unclear. Per germline, CDR1 SGHVS and CDR2 FNYEAQ. The CDR3 covers 12 residues. The V end lost 8 bases, the J end lost 1 base, and 8 bases lay between the germline ends. CDR3 sequence reads: CASSGENTEAFF. In DNA, the CDR3 is TGTGCCAGCTCCGGGGAGAACACTGAAGCTTTCTTT.

There are many counts of this clonotype. The gene calls are TRBV7-2 and TRBJ1-1; no definite D call. V lost 4 bases and J 11 bases, leaving 14 bases between the germline ends. In germline, CDR1 is SGHTA, CDR2 FQGNSA. This CDR3 region has 12 residues. The CDR3 is CASSYGLGRAFF. Here the CDR3 DNA reads TGTGCCAGCAGCTACGGGTTGGGTAGGGCTTTCTTT.

In this sample, this clonotype turned up a few times. The rearrangement uses TRBV12-3 or TRBV12-4 and TRBJ1-1; a possible D gene is TRBD1 (5 bases). This CDR3 is 15 amino acids long. V lost 6 bases, J lost 7 bases, and 21 bases lay in between. The CDR3 sequence is CASSPMGGMGLEAFF. The CDR3, as DNA: TGTGCCAGCAGCCCCATGGGGGGGATGGGTCTTGAAGCTTTCTTT.

Ten or more counts support this clonotype. The chain combines TRBV7-6 with TRBJ1-6; unclear D gene. Germline CDR1 reads SGHVS; CDR2 reads FNYEAQ. The CDR3 has 14 amino acids. Trimming removed 5 bases from V and 9 bases from J, with 14 bases in between. CDR3 sequence reads: CASSELAVGSPLHF. CDR3 in DNA: TGTGCCAGCAGCGAACTTGCGGTTGGTTCACCCCTCCACTTT.

The chain has TRBV20-1 and TRBJ2-3; D possibly matches TRBD1 or TRBD2 (5 bases each). V dropped 1 base and J dropped 1 base, with 12 bases sitting between them. Germline lookup yields CDR1 DFQATT and CDR2 SNEGSKA (reference sequence). The CDR3 consists of 15 residues. CDR3 in amino acids: CSARVYVGGTDTQYF. The CDR3 DNA is TGCAGTGCTAGAGTGTACGTGGGGGGCACAGATACGCAGTATTTT.

There are many counts of this clonotype. The rearrangement uses TRBV12-3 or TRBV12-4 and TRBJ1-2; D is unresolved. Trimming shortened V by 3 bases and J by 7 bases, and 15 bases separated the two germline ends. This CDR3 region has 14 residues. The CDR3: CASSFGWPGGGYTF. CDR3 bases: TGTGCCAGCAGTTTTGGTTGGCCCGGAGGTGGCTACACCTTC.

This clonotype was seen many times. The V call is TRBV7-6, the J call TRBJ2-3, with 9 bases that match TRBD2. Germline trimming cut 4 bases from V and 3 bases from J; bases unmatched to any gene: 5. The CDR3 runs 15 residues. Germline CDR1 and CDR2: SGHVS and FNYEAQ. The CDR3 DNA sequence: TGTGCCAGCAGCTCGTTAGCGGGGGAAACAGATACGCAGTATTTT. Its translation: CASSSLAGETDTQYF. The whole variable domain, remainder taken from reference TRBV7-6 and TRBJ2-3, is GAGVSQSPRYKVTKRGQDVALRCDPISGHVSLYWYRQALGQGPEFLTYFNYEAQQDKSGLPNDRFSAERPEGSISTLTIQRTEQRDSAMYRCASSSLAGETDTQYFGPGTRLTVL.

This sequence joins TRBV6-2 or TRBV6-3 and TRBJ2-7, with 7 bases that match TRBD1. The CDR3 totals 15 residues. Germline CDR1 and CDR2: MNHEY and SVGEGT. Trimming took 7 bases from V and 3 from J; bases not matched to a gene: 12. This chain's CDR3 is CASTLTGASLYEQYF. In DNA form, the CDR3 reads TGTGCCAGCACCTTAACAGGGGCTTCCCTCTACGAGCAGTACTTC.

This clonotype was observed at least ten times. CDR3 bases: TGTGCCAGCCAACCCCTCACGAACACCGGGGAGCTGTTTTTT. Residues: CASQPLTNTGELFF. V gene TRBV19 combines with J gene TRBJ2-2; the D is unclear. The CDR3 is 14 residues long. Germline CDR1 LNHDA, CDR2 SQIVND (reference sequence). Trimming pared 9 bases from V and 0 bases from J, leaving 11 bases between. Combining the CDR3 with reference TRBV19 and TRBJ2-2 gives the whole variable domain DGGITQSPKYLFRKEGQNVTLSCEQNLNHDAMYWYRQDPGQGLRLIYYSQIVNDFQKGDIAEGYSVSREKKESFPLTVTSAQKNPTAFYLCASQPLTNTGELFFGEGSRLTVL.